This TCR beta chain was sequenced during a study of technical replicates of blood from a few donors. The CDR3 spans 13 residues. The germline V gene encodes CDR1 MNHNS and CDR2 SASEGT. Trimming took 3 bases from V and 11 from J, leaving 16 bases between them. Clones were read by immunoSEQ multiplex PCR, and TCRdb kept only the in-frame ones, dropping some. This table has tens of thousands of clones, over 95% appearing once. The sequenced sample consisted of T cells isolated from PBMCs. This TCR came from a human donor in good health. V gene TRBV6-1 combines with J gene TRBJ1-1; perhaps TRBD1 as D (5 bases). The DNA of the CDR3 is TGTGCCAGCAGTGAGCAAGGGACTCTTGGCGCTTTCTTT. Translation: CASSEQGTLGAFF.